The 20 T cell receptor beta chains below all came from one sample that was sequenced in a study of T cell responses to AZD1222 COVID-19 vaccine. Profiling relied on immunoSEQ multiplex PCR, and the TCRdb table lists in-frame clones only, not all of them. The sample shows almost 95,000 clones, less than 85% of them seen only once. The sample consisted of peripheral blood, taken 28 days after the second AZD1222 dose. These receptors all stem from an adult who received the AZD1222 COVID-19 vaccine.

V gene TRBV5-1 combines with J gene TRBJ2-7, with D maybe TRBD2 (6 bases). V was clipped by 2 bases and J by 4 bases, with 19 bases between them. This CDR3 is built from 16 residues. Germline CDR1 SGHRS, CDR2 YFSETQ. CDR3 sequence (DNA): TGCGCCAGCAGCTTTAATTCCGGGAGTGAGGCATACGAGCAGTACTTC. Translated, it gives CASSFNSGSEAYEQYF.

This clone was seen just once. This chain joins TRBV7-9 and TRBJ2-1; TRBD2 matches 9 bases. The V gene's germline CDR1 is SEHNR and CDR2 FQNEAQ (reference sequence). The CDR3 contains 17 residues. The V segment lost 0 bases and the J segment 5 bases; nucleotides outside the gene matches: 8. For the CDR3, the DNA is TGTGCCAGCAGCTTAGCGCAGCTAGCGGGGACCCACAATGAGCAGTTCTTC. Amino acids: CASSLAQLAGTHNEQFF.

The rearrangement joins TRBV18 to TRBJ1-1; D unclear. CDR1 KGHSH and CDR2 LQKENI come from the germline V gene. CDR3 size: 15 residues. V lost 1 base, J lost 3 bases, and 12 bases lay in between. The CDR3 DNA reads as TGTGCCAGCTCACCACGAAGGGCAGCATACACTGAAGCTTTCTTT. Amino acids: CASSPRRAAYTEAFF.

This CDR3 reads CATKGGTGTLGDEQYF. CDR3 bases: TGTGCCACCAAGGGAGGGACAGGGACGCTGGGGGACGAGCAGTACTTC. The rearrangement links TRBV10-3 to TRBJ2-7; 9 nucleotides match TRBD1. CDR1 ENHRY and CDR2 SYGVKD come from the germline V gene. The CDR3 extends over 16 amino acids. Germline trimming cut 10 bases from V and 5 bases from J; bases unmatched to any gene: 18.

The chain employs TRBV5-1 and TRBJ2-3; 10 bases fit TRBD2. J was trimmed by 3 bases and V by 0 bases; bases with no gene match: 13. The length of the CDR3 is 19 residues. Germline CDR1 is SGHRS and CDR2 is YFSETQ. The CDR3 region has the DNA TGCGCCAGCAGCTTGGCCGGAGGACAGGGACTAGCGTGGACAGATACGCAGTATTTT. As protein: CASSLAGGQGLAWTDTQYF.

The rearrangement links TRBV3-1 (or the pseudogene TRBV3-2) to TRBJ2-7; 9 bases agree with TRBD1. CDR1 is LGHDT, CDR2 YNNKEL, per germline (reference sequence). Trimming removed 3 bases from V and 4 bases from J; junction bases left unmatched: 7. CDR3 size: 15 residues. In DNA, the CDR3 is TGTGCCAGCAGCCAGGCGACAGGGGGTTGGTACGAGCAGTACTTC. Encoded protein: CASSQATGGWYEQYF.

CDR3 residues: CASNSDRVDQPQHF. The CDR3 coding sequence is TGTGCCAGCAACTCGGACAGGGTGGATCAGCCCCAGCATTTT. The chain joins TRBV7-8 to TRBJ1-5, with TRBD1 matching 8 bases. In germline, CDR1 is SGHVS, CDR2 FQNEAQ. The CDR3 totals 14 residues. V shed 7 bases and J 5 bases; nucleotides not matched to a gene: 7.

The chain carries TRBV30 and TRBJ1-2; D is unresolved. Germline-derived CDR1 and CDR2 are GTSNPN and SVGIG (reference sequence). The length of the CDR3 is 13 residues. The ends were cut back, 4 bases at V and 3 bases at J, with 12 bases in the middle. CDR3 coding DNA: TGTGCCTGGACCTCCCTTCGCGACTATGGCTACACCTTC. It codes for CAWTSLRDYGYTF.

V is TRBV28 and J is TRBJ2-5, with D perhaps TRBD1 or TRBD2 (5 bases each). The germline gives CDR1 MDHEN, CDR2 SYDVKM. Trimming cost V 2 bases and J 7 bases, with 20 bases left between them. This CDR3 region has 16 residues. The DNA for the CDR3 is TGTGCCAGCAGTTTAGGAGTGGGGGTGGCATCAGGGACCCAGTACTTC. Amino acid sequence: CASSLGVGVASGTQYF.

The genes are TRBV7-8 and TRBJ1-1, with D possibly matching TRBD1 (6 bases). Deletions cut 6 bases from V and 2 bases from J, with 13 bases between. Germline-derived CDR1 and CDR2 are SGHVS and FQNEAQ. This CDR3 contains 14 residues. CDR3 region: CASRGAALNTEAFF. The CDR3 DNA is TGTGCCAGCAGGGGGGCAGCCCTAAACACTGAAGCTTTCTTT.

This clone is a singleton in its sample. The chain links TRBV19 to TRBJ1-5; D not resolved. Trimming took 1 base from V and 3 from J, leaving 10 bases between them. The CDR3 covers 15 residues. Looked up from germline, CDR1 is LNHDA and CDR2 is SQIVND (reference sequence). CDR3 in DNA: TGTGCCAGTAGTATAGGTGGGCAGACCAATCAGCCCCAGCATTTT. This encodes CASSIGGQTNQPQHF.

The rearrangement uses TRBV6-4 and TRBJ1-5; 8 nucleotides align to TRBD1. Losses at the gene ends were 4 bases for V and 0 bases for J; bases not matched to a gene: 8. Germline lookup yields CDR1 MRHNA and CDR2 SNTAGT. The CDR3 loop spans 17 amino acids. CDR3 residues: CASSAPDRAYSNQPQHF. In nucleotides, the CDR3 is TGTGCCAGCAGTGCCCCGGACAGGGCCTATAGCAATCAGCCCCAGCATTTT.

The rearrangement uses TRBV5-6 and TRBJ1-2; unclear D gene. V lost 4 bases and J 6 bases, leaving 13 bases between the germline ends. CDR1 is SGHDT and CDR2 is YYEEEE in the germline V gene. The CDR3 loop spans 13 amino acids. CDR3 bases: TGTGCCAGCAGCGGCGTCGGGAGGAATGGCTACACCTTC. It specifies CASSGVGRNGYTF. The full variable domain, rest sourced from reference TRBV5-6 and TRBJ1-2, is DAGVTQSPTHLIKTRGQQVTLRCSPKSGHDTVSWYQQALGQGPQFIFQYYEEEERQRGNFPDRFSGHQFPNYSSELNVNALLLGDSALYLCASSGVGRNGYTFGSGTRLTVV.

This chain joins TRBV6-5 and TRBJ2-2; 8 bases are a match to TRBD1. CDR3 length equals 16 residues. Germline values: CDR1 MNHEY, CDR2 SVGAGI. Trimming took 2 bases from V and 5 from J; bases not matched to a gene: 7. The CDR3 DNA follows: TGTGCCAGCAGTTACCTGACAGGGGAACTAACCGGGGAGCTGTTTTTT. Protein product: CASSYLTGELTGELFF.

This chain joins TRBV5-4 and TRBJ2-5, with 11 nucleotides matching TRBD2. V dropped 4 bases and J dropped 4; count of bases not matched to a gene: 6. The CDR3 extends over 15 amino acids. Germline V gene sequence: CDR1 SGHNT, CDR2 YYREEE (reference sequence). CDR3 DNA sequence: TGTGCCAGCAGCCAGACTAGCGGGGTAGGAGAGACCCAGTACTTC. It specifies CASSQTSGVGETQYF.

This chain connects TRBV29-1 to TRBJ2-3, with unresolved D. The V and J ends lost 5 bases and 0 bases respectively, with 15 bases between them. There are 15 residues in the CDR3. The germline V gene encodes CDR1 SQVTM and CDR2 ANQGSEA. CDR3: CSVLGSASSTDTQYF. CDR3 in DNA: TGCAGCGTTCTCGGCTCGGCTTCTAGCACAGATACGCAGTATTTT.

The chain uses TRBV6-2 or TRBV6-3 and TRBJ2-7; D is possibly TRBD1 or TRBD2 (5 bases each). Deletions cut 0 bases from V and 5 bases from J, with 17 bases between. From germline, CDR1 is MNHEY and CDR2 SVGEGT. The CDR3 has 16 amino acids. The CDR3 spells CASSYSDTRGTHEQYF. Here the CDR3 DNA reads TGTGCCAGCAGTTACTCCGATACGAGGGGAACCCACGAGCAGTACTTC.

The chain recombines TRBV7-3 with TRBJ1-3, with TRBD1 identical over 9 bases. Germline values: CDR1 SGHTA, CDR2 FQGTGA. V dropped 1 base and J dropped 2; count of bases not matched to a gene: 6. The CDR3 runs 17 residues. The CDR3 bases are TGTGCCAGCAGCTTAAGCCGGGACAGGGTAGCTGGAAACACCATATATTTT. Translating gives CASSLSRDRVAGNTIYF.

The chain links TRBV15 to TRBJ2-7, with 10 bases identical to TRBD1. The germline CDR1 and CDR2 sequences are LNHNV and YYDKDF (reference sequence). This CDR3 region has 15 residues. Trimming cost V 4 bases and J 4 bases; bases outside gene matches: 7. CDR3 in amino acids: CATSTRDRGLYEQYF. The CDR3 region has the DNA TGTGCCACCAGCACCCGGGACAGGGGATTATACGAGCAGTACTTC.

This chain links TRBV5-1 with TRBJ1-6; D gene unclear. The V end was cut by 0 bases, the J end by 1 base, with 2 bases between. Germline V gene data show CDR1 as SGHRS and CDR2 as YFSETQ. This CDR3 spans 14 amino acids. The CDR3 spells CASSLASYNSPLHF. For the CDR3, the DNA is TGCGCCAGCAGCTTGGCATCCTATAATTCACCCCTCCACTTT.